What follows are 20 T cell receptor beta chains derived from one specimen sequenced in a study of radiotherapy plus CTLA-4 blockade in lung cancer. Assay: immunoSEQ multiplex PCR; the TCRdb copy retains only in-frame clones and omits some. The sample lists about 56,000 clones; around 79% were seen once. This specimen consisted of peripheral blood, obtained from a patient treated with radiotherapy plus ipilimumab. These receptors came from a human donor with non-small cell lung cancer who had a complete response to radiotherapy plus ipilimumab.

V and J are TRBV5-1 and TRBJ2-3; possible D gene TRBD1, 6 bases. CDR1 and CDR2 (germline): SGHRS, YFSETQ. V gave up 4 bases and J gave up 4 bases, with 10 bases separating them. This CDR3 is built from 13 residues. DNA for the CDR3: TGCGCCAGCAGCCTCGAGGGGGCAGATACGCAGTATTTT. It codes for CASSLEGADTQYF.

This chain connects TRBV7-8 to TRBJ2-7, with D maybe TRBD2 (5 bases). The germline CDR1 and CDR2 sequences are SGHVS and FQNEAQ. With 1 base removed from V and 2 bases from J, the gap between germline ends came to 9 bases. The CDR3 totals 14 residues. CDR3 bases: TGTGCCAGCAGCTTAGGAGGGATGGCCTACGAGCAGTACGTC. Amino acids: CASSLGGMAYEQYV.

CDR3 sequence reads: CASSFYIRRGDSYNEQFF. For the CDR3, the DNA is TGTGCCAGCAGCTTCTACATTCGTCGGGGGGACTCCTACAATGAGCAGTTCTTC. This chain links TRBV11-2 with TRBJ2-1, with 7 nucleotides matching TRBD2. Germline assignment: CDR1 SGHAT and CDR2 FQNNGV. This CDR3 has 18 amino acids. With 3 bases clipped from V and 0 bases from J, the junction kept 11 bases outside the gene matches.

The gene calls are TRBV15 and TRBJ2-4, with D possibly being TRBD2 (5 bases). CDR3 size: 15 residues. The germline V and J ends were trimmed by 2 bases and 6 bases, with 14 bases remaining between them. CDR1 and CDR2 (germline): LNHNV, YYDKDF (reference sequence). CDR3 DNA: TGTGCCACCAGCAGATACGGACTGCCGTTAAACATTCAGTACTTC. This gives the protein CATSRYGLPLNIQYF.

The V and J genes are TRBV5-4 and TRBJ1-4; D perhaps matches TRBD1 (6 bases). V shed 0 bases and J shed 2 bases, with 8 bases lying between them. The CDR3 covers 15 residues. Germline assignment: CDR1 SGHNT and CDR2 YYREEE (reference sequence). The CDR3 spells CASSLGQGTNEKLFF. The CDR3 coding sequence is TGTGCCAGCAGCTTGGGGCAGGGGACTAATGAAAAACTGTTTTTT. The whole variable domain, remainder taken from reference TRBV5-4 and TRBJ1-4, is ETGVTQSPTHLIKTRGQQVTLRCSSQSGHNTVSWYQQALGQGPQFIFQYYREEENGRGNFPPRFSGLQFPNYSSELNVNALELDDSALYLCASSLGQGTNEKLFFGSGTQLSVL.

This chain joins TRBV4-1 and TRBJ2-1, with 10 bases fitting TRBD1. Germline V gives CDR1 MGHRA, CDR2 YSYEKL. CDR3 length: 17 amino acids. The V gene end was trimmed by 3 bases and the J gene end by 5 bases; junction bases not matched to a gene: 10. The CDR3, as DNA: TGCGCCAGCAGCCACTCTAGGGGACAGGGGCGTAACAATGAGCAGTTCTTC. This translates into CASSHSRGQGRNNEQFF.

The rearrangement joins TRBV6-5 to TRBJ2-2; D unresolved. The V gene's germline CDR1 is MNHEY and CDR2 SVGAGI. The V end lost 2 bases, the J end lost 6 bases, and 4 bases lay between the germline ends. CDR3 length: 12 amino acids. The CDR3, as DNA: TGTGCCAGCAGTTACACAGCCGGGGAGCTGTTTTTT. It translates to CASSYTAGELFF.

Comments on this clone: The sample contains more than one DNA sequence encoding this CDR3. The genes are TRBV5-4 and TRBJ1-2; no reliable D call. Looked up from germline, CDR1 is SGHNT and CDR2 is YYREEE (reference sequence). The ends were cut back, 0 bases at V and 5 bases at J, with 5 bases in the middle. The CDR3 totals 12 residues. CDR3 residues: CASSLDSYGYTF. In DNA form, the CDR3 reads TGTGCCAGCAGCTTGGACAGTTATGGCTACACCTTC.

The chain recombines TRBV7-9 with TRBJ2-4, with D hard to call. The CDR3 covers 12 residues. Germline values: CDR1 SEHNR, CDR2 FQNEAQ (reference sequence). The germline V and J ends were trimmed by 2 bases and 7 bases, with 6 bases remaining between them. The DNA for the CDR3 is TGTGCCAGCAGCTTATATTTGAACATTCAGTACTTC. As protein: CASSLYLNIQYF.

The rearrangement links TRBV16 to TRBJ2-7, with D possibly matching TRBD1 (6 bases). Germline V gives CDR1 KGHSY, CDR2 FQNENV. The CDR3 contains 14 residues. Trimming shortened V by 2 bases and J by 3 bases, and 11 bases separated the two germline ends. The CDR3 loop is CASSQPRTVYEQYV. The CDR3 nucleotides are TGTGCCAGCAGCCAACCCCGGACAGTCTACGAGCAGTACGTC.

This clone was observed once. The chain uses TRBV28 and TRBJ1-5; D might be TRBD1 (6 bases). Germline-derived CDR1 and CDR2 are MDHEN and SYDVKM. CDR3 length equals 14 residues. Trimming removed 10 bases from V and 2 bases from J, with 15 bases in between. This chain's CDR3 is CATLGGGGNQPQHF. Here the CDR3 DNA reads TGTGCCACTCTAGGTGGGGGCGGCAATCAGCCCCAGCATTTT.

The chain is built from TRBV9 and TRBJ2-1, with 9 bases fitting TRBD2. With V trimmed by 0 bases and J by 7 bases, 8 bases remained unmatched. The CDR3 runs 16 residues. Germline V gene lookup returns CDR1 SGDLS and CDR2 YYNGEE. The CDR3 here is CASSVDLREGWNEQFF. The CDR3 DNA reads TGTGCCAGCAGCGTAGATTTGCGGGAGGGTTGGAATGAGCAGTTCTTC. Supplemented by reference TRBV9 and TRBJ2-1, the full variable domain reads DSGVTQTPKHLITATGQRVTLRCSPRSGDLSVYWYQQSLDQGLQFLIQYYNGEERAKGNILERFSAQQFPDLHSELNLSSLELGDSALYFCASSVDLREGWNEQFFGPGTRLTVL.

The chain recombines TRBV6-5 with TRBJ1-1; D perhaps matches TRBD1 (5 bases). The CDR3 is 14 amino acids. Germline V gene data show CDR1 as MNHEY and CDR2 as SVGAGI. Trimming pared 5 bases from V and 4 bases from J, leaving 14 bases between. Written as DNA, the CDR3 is TGTGCCAGCAGTCCTCAGGGATTGGGCACTGAAGCTTTCTTT. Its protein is CASSPQGLGTEAFF.

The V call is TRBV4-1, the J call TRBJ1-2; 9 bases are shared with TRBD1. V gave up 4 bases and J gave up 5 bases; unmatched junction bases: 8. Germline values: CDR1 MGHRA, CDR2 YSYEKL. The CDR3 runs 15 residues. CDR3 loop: CASSPDRGWVYGYTF. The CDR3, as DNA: TGCGCCAGCAGCCCTGACAGGGGGTGGGTGTATGGCTACACCTTC.

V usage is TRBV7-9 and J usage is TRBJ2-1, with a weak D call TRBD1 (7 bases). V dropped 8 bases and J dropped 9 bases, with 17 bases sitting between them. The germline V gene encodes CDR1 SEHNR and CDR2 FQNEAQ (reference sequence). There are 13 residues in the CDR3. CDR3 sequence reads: CASGLARDSEQFF. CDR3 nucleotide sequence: TGTGCCAGCGGGCTAGCGAGGGACAGTGAGCAGTTCTTC.

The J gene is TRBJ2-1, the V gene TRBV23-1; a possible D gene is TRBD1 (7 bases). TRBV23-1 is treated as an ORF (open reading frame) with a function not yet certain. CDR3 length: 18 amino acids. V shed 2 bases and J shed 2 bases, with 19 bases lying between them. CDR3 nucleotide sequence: TGCGCCAGCAGTCAAGAAGGAGGGGGCCGATCACCCTACAATGAGCAGTTCTTC. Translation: CASSQEGGGRSPYNEQFF.

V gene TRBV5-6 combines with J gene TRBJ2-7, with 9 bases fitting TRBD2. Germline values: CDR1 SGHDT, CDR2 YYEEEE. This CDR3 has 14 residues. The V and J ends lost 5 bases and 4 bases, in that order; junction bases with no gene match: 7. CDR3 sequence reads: CASRRREGRYEQYV. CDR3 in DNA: TGTGCCAGCAGACGGCGGGAGGGAAGGTACGAGCAGTACGTC.

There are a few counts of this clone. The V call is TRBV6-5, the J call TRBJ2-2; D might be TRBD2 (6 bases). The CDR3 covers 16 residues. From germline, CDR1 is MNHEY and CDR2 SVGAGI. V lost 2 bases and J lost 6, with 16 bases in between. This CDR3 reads CASSYPRLRGSGELFF. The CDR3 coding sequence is TGTGCCAGCAGTTACCCCCGCCTTCGGGGGTCCGGGGAGCTGTTTTTT.

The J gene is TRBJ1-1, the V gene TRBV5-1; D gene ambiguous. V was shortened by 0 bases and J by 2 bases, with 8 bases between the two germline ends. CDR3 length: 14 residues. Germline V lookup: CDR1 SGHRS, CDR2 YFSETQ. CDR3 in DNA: TGCGCCAGCAGCTTGGTGGCAGGAAACACTGAAGCTTTCTTT. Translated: CASSLVAGNTEAFF.

The CDR3 loop reads CASSPGRQETQYF. The DNA for the CDR3 is TGTGCCAGCAGTCCGGGAAGGCAAGAGACCCAGTACTTC. V is TRBV27 and J is TRBJ2-5, with D possibly being TRBD2 (5 bases). Germline loops: CDR1 MNHEY, CDR2 SMNVEV (reference sequence). The CDR3 totals 13 residues. V was shortened by 5 bases and J by 2 bases, with 9 bases between the two germline ends.